This T cell receptor (beta chain) was profiled in a study of T cell responses to AZD1222 COVID-19 vaccine. Some clones are missing from TCRdb's copy, which holds only in-frame ones; the method was immunoSEQ multiplex PCR. The sample has 83,000 or so clones, about nine tenths seen once. This CDR3 has 16 residues. Germline V lookup: CDR1 SGHRS, CDR2 YFSETQ. The V and J ends lost 1 base and 3 bases respectively, with 17 bases between them. The starting material was peripheral blood, obtained 28 days after the second AZD1222 dose. This receptor was taken from an adult who received the AZD1222 COVID-19 vaccine. The V gene is TRBV5-1, the J gene TRBJ2-7; D is possibly TRBD2 (6 bases). The CDR3 DNA sequence: TGCGCCAGCAGCTTGTTGCCGGGAGAGCCTTACTACGAGCAGTACTTC. Translating it yields CASSLLPGEPYYEQYF.